Presented here are 11 T cell receptor beta chains from one specimen sequenced in a study of T cell repertoires in cytomegalovirus infection. TCRdb used MiXCR to reprocess the reads, holding one entry per CDR3 protein. The sample holds 900,000 to 950,000 distinct CDR3 sequences, 25% to 40% seen once. Their specific antigens are unknown. Source: cultured CD8+ T cells from PBMCs, taken from culture after CMV antigen stimulation. These receptors all stem from a human donor in good health (CMV status not recorded). Some clones in this sample may be carry-over from other donors' samples.

As to this clonotype: Given a much more abundant clone one base away, this may be a read error. The chain links TRBV6-8 to TRBJ2-5, with D perhaps TRBD1 (6 bases). Trimming took 2 bases from V and 2 from J, leaving 6 bases between them. Germline values: CDR1 MNHGY, CDR2 SAAAGT. The CDR3 is 13 amino acids. The CDR3 protein is CASSYGQQETQYF. CDR3 nucleotide sequence: TGTGCCAGCAGTTACGGACAGCAAGAGACCCAGTACTTC.

This clonotype showed up just a few times. The chain combines TRBV19 with TRBJ2-7; TRBD1 matches 9 bases. CDR1 is LNHDA, CDR2 SQIVND, per germline (reference sequence). The J segment lost 4 bases and the V segment lost 5 bases, leaving 9 bases of the junction unmatched. The CDR3 is 15 residues long. CDR3 amino acids: CASSLTGTGFYEQYV. The CDR3 nucleotides are TGTGCCAGTAGTCTTACCGGGACAGGGTTTTACGAGCAGTACGTC.

This clonotype has a count of ten or more. J is TRBJ2-3 and V is TRBV7-2; 7 nucleotides align to TRBD1. J gave up 2 bases and V 2 bases, and 4 bases lay outside the gene matches. This CDR3 has 15 residues. Germline V gives CDR1 SGHTA, CDR2 FQGNSA. The CDR3 protein is CASSLRGRITDTQYF. DNA of the CDR3: TGTGCCAGCAGCTTAAGGGGGCGGATCACAGATACGCAGTATTTT.

This clonotype was seen many times. The rearrangement joins TRBV7-6 to TRBJ1-2; no firm D call. Between the trimmed V and J ends, which lost 2 bases and 4 bases, there was a span of 8 bases. This CDR3 comprises 13 residues. Germline values: CDR1 SGHVS, CDR2 FNYEAQ. CDR3 region: CASSLNRGYGYTF. As DNA, the CDR3 is TGTGCCAGCAGCTTAAATCGGGGCTATGGCTACACCTTC.

The CDR3 is CASSYGPTYEQYV. Here the CDR3 DNA reads TGTGCCAGCAGTTACGGGCCGACCTACGAGCAGTACGTC. The chain links TRBV6-5 to TRBJ2-7; D not resolved. V was shortened by 2 bases and J by 2 bases, with 7 bases between the two germline ends. CDR3 length equals 13 residues. Germline V gene data show CDR1 as MNHEY and CDR2 as SVGAGI.

The chain employs TRBV27 and TRBJ1-2; TRBD1 is a possible D gene (6 bases). V was trimmed by 10 bases and J by 6 bases, leaving 12 bases between them. The CDR3 sequence is 11 residues long. Germline values: CDR1 MNHEY, CDR2 SMNVEV (reference sequence). CDR3 residues: CAIRHRDGYTF. CDR3 in DNA: TGTGCCATCCGCCACAGGGATGGCTACACCTTC.

The chain employs TRBV20-1 and TRBJ1-5, with D uncertain. With 1 base removed from V and 2 bases from J, the gap between germline ends came to 12 bases. Germline V gene sequence: CDR1 DFQATT, CDR2 SNEGSKA (reference sequence). This CDR3 region has 15 residues. For the CDR3, the DNA is TGCAGTGCTAGAGTCCCGGGTGGGGGCAATCAGCCCCAGCATTTT. Protein sequence: CSARVPGGGNQPQHF.

The J gene is TRBJ2-7, the V gene TRBV6-1; no firm D call. The CDR3 sequence is 12 residues long. Trimming took off 5 bases at V and 3 bases at J, with 8 bases between the two ends. Germline V CDR1 and CDR2: MNHNS, SASEGT. The CDR3 is CASSPSIYEQYF. The CDR3 coding sequence is TGTGCCAGCAGTCCCTCGATCTACGAGCAGTACTTC.

This clonotype was seen more than once but under ten times. The chain joins TRBV12-3 or TRBV12-4 to TRBJ2-5; 10 bases map to TRBD1. There are 13 residues in the CDR3. J was trimmed by 5 bases and V by 6 bases; bases with no gene match: 3. The CDR3 is CASRTGGTETQYF. In nucleotides, the CDR3 is TGTGCCAGCAGGACAGGGGGCACCGAGACCCAGTACTTC.

This chain joins TRBV4-1 and TRBJ2-2; D gene ambiguous. The CDR3 contains 11 residues. Trimming took off 3 bases at V and 7 bases at J, with 3 bases between the two ends. The germline CDR1 and CDR2 sequences are MGHRA and YSYEKL. The CDR3 nucleotides are TGCGCCAGCAGCCACGTCGGGGAGCTGTTTTTT. Protein: CASSHVGELFF.

This rearrangement joins TRBV7-9 to TRBJ1-4; possibly TRBD1 for D (5 bases). The CDR3 runs to 15 residues. The V and J ends lost 5 bases and 5 bases respectively, with 15 bases between them. Germline V lookup: CDR1 SEHNR, CDR2 FQNEAQ (reference sequence). The CDR3 spells CASSPFGAGNEKLFF. The CDR3, as DNA: TGTGCCAGCAGCCCCTTCGGGGCGGGGAATGAAAAACTGTTTTTT.